This TCR beta chain is from a study of blood T cell repertoires in COVID-19. Study background: Material from acute and convalescent COVID-19 was sourced from the United States, Italy and Spain.

TCRdb's copy holds only in-frame clones and misses some; the assay was immunoSEQ multiplex PCR. The sample consists of 160,000 or so clones, roughly nine tenths of them appearing once. The V segment lost 5 bases and the J segment 5 bases; nucleotides outside the gene matches: 10. CDR1 PRHDT and CDR2 FYEKMQ come from the germline V gene (reference sequence). This CDR3 comprises 17 residues. The receptor was derived from an older woman with acute or convalescent COVID-19. Sequenced sample: peripheral blood. The chain is built from TRBV13 and TRBJ2-3; 13 bases match TRBD2. CDR3 sequence (DNA): TGTGCCAGCAGCCCAAAACTAGCGGGGGGGCCAGAAGATACGCAGTATTTT. This sequence encodes CASSPKLAGGPEDTQYF.